The source of this T cell receptor (beta chain) is a study of shared clonotypes between healthy human individuals. Donors included only healthy HIV-negative adults lacking recent acute infections or vaccinations. The CDR3 runs to 16 residues. The ends were cut back, 0 bases at V and 2 bases at J, with 11 bases in the middle. Germline CDR1 reads SGHRS; CDR2 reads YFSETQ. Note on this clone: The same CDR3 can be traced to other DNA sequences in this sample.

TCRdb keeps only in-frame clones here, not all; method: immunoSEQ multiplex PCR. The table lists approximately 2.3 million clones, more than 85% of them singletons. The sequence was collected from a young man in good health. Some clones in this sample may be carry-over from other donors' samples. The chain combines TRBV5-1 with TRBJ2-2; tentatively, D is TRBD1 or TRBD2 (5 bases each). The sequencing input was naive CD4+ T cells from PBMCs. Subset: CD45RA+ positively selected. The CDR3 protein is CASSLVGGDNTGELFF. In DNA, the CDR3 is TGCGCCAGCAGCTTGGTTGGGGGAGATAACACCGGGGAGCTGTTTTTT.